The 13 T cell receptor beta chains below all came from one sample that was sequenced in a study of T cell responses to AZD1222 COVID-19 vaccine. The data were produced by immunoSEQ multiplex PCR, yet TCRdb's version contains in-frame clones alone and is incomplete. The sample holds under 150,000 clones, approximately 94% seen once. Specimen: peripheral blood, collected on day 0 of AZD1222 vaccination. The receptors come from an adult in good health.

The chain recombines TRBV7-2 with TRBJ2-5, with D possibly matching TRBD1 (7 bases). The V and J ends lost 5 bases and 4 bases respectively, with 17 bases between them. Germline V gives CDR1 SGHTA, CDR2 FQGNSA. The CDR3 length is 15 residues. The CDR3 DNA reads TGTGCCAGCAGCCCCCAGGGGGGTGGGGGAGAGACCCAGTACTTC. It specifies CASSPQGGGGETQYF.

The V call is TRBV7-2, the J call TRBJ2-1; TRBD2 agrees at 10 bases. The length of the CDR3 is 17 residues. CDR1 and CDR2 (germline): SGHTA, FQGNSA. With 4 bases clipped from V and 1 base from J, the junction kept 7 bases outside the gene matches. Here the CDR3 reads CASSWTSGPTSYNEQFF. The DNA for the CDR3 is TGTGCCAGCAGCTGGACTAGCGGCCCCACTTCCTACAATGAGCAGTTCTTC. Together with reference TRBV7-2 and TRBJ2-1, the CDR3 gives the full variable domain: GAGVSQSPSNKVTEKGKDVELRCDPISGHTALYWYRQSLGQGLEFLIYFQGNSAPDKSGLPSDRFSAERTGGSVSTLTIQRTQQEDSAVYLCASSWTSGPTSYNEQFFGPGTRLTVL.

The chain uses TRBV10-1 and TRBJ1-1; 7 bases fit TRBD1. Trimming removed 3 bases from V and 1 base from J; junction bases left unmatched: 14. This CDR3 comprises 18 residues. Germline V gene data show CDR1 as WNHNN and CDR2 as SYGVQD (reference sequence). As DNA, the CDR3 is TGCGCCAGCAGTGAAGTACTCGGGTCAGACAGGGAGAACACTGAAGCTTTCTTT. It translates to CASSEVLGSDRENTEAFF.

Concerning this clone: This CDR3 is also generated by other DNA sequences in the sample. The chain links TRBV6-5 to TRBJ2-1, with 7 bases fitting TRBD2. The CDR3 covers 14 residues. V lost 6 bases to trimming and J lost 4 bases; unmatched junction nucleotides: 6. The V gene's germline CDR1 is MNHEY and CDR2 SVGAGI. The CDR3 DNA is TGTGCCAGCAGCCCCGGGACTACATACAATGAGCAGTTCTTC. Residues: CASSPGTTYNEQFF.

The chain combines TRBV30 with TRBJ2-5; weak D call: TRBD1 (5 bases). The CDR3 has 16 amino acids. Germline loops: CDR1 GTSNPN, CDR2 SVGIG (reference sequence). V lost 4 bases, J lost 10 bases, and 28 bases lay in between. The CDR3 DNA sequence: TGTGCCTGGACTCACCCCGGAAGAGTGCCTGAAGGGGACCAGTACTTC. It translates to CAWTHPGRVPEGDQYF.

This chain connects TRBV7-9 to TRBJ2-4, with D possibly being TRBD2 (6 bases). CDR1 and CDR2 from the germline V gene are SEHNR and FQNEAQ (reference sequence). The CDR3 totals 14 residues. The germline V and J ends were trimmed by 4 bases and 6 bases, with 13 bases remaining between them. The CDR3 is CASSSGGWGNIQYF. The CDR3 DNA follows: TGTGCCAGCAGCTCAGGAGGGTGGGGAAACATTCAGTACTTC.

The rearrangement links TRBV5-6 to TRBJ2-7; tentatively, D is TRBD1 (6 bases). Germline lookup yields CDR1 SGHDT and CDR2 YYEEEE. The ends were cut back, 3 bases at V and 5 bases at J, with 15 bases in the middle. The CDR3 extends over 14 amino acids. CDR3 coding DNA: TGTGCCAGCAGCTATACAGGGCTCGGGGACGAGCAGTACTTC. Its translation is CASSYTGLGDEQYF.

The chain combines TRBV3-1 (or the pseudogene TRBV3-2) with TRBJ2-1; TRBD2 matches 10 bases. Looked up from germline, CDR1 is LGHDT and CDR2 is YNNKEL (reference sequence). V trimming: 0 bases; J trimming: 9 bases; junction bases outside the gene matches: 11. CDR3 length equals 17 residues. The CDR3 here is CASSQDVAAGGHSEQFF. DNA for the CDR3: TGTGCCAGCAGCCAAGATGTGGCAGCGGGGGGGCATAGTGAGCAGTTCTTC.

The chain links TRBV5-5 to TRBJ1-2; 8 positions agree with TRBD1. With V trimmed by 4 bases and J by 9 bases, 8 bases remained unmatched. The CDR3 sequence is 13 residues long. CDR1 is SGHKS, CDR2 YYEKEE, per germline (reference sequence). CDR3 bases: TGTGCCAGCAGCCCGGACAGGGCCGTGCGCTACACCTTC. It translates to CASSPDRAVRYTF.

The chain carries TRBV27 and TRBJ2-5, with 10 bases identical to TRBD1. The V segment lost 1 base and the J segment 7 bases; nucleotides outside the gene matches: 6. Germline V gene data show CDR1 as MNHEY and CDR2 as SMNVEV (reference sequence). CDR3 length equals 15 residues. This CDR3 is CASSLWGTGEGTQYF. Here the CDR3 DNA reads TGTGCCAGCAGTTTATGGGGGACAGGGGAGGGGACCCAGTACTTC.

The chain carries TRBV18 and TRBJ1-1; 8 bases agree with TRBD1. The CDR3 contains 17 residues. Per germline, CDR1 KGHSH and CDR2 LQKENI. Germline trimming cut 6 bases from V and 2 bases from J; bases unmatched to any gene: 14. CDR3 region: CASSRSWTGTKNTEAFF. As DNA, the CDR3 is TGTGCCAGCTCTCGAAGTTGGACAGGGACGAAAAACACTGAAGCTTTCTTT.

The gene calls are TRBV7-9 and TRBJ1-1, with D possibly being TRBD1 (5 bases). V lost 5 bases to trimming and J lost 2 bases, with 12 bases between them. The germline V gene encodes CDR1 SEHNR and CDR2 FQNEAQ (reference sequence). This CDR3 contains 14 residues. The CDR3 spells CASSRGVSNTEAFF. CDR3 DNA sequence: TGTGCCAGCAGCCGGGGGGTCAGCAACACTGAAGCTTTCTTT.

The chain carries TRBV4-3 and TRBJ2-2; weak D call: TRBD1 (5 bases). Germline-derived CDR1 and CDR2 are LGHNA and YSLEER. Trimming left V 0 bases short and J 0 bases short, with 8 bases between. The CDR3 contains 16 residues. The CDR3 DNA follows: TGCGCCAGCAGCCAAGAACAGGACACGAACACCGGGGAGCTGTTTTTT. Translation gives CASSQEQDTNTGELFF.